The rows below give T cell receptor beta chains drawn from one sample of a study of CD8+ T cells in alopecia areata. TCRdb's table, derived via immunoSEQ multiplex PCR, lists solely in-frame clones and lacks some. The table shows 140,000 to 150,000 clones, with 45% to 65% occurring only once. Sample: CD8+ T cells sorted from blood, taken at week 4, from a patient treated with tofacitinib. These receptors were taken from a human donor with alopecia areata. CDR3s include the opening cysteine and the closing phenylalanine or tryptophan. D genes are given only for firm matches. Rows give clone size only sometimes, using once, few, many, or a class for an expanded clone.

j_call,v_call,clone_size,d_call,cdr3_nt,cdr3_aa
TRBJ1-2,TRBV13,.,.,TGTGCCAGCAGCTTGGTCGCGGACAGATGGTATGGCTACACCTTC,CASSLVADRWYGYTF
TRBJ1-1,TRBV30,few,.,TGTGCCTGGAGTGTTGGACTGAACACTGAAGCTTTCTTT,CAWSVGLNTEAFF
TRBJ2-2,TRBV6-1,.,.,TGTGCCAGCACCGAGGGAGACACCGGGGAGCTGTTTTTT,CASTEGDTGELFF
TRBJ1-1,TRBV29-1,.,.,TGCAGCGCACAGGGATTGAACACTGAAGCTTTCTTT,CSAQGLNTEAFF
TRBJ1-5,TRBV11-2,.,.,TGTGCCAGCAGCTTCGGGGCGGAACCTAATCAGCCCCAGCATTTT,CASSFGAEPNQPQHF
TRBJ2-7,TRBV30,.,TRBD1,TGTGCCTGGAGTTTCGGACAGGACGACGAGCAGTACTTC,CAWSFGQDDEQYF
TRBJ2-5,TRBV5-1,.,TRBD1,TGCGCCAGCAGCTTAGACAGGGGGCAAGAGACCCAGTACTTC,CASSLDRGQETQYF
TRBJ2-3,TRBV2,few,TRBD2,TGTGCCAGCAGTTTGCGGGGGGCAACAGATACGCAGTATTTT,CASSLRGATDTQYF
TRBJ1-1,TRBV5-6,.,.,TGTGCCAGCAGCTTAGGGGACACTGAAGCTTTCTTT,CASSLGDTEAFF
TRBJ2-1,TRBV5-4,.,.,TGTGCCAGCAGGCCCTGGGGGGCCGGGTACAATGAGCAGTTCTTC,CASRPWGAGYNEQFF
TRBJ2-3,TRBV29-1,.,TRBD1,TGCAGCGTTGCGGGACAGGGAGTGGCAGATACGCAGTATTTT,CSVAGQGVADTQYF
TRBJ2-7,TRBV13,few,.,TGTGCCAGCAGCTTAATAGGGGGATACGAGCAGTACTTC,CASSLIGGYEQYF
TRBJ2-3,TRBV5-4,.,TRBD2,TGTGCCAGCAAGAGGCTAGCGGGGGGCACAGATACGCAGTATTTT,CASKRLAGGTDTQYF
TRBJ1-2,TRBV7-9,few,.,TGTGCCAGCAGCTTAGAAGGAGATGGCTACACCTTC,CASSLEGDGYTF
TRBJ2-1,TRBV4-1,few,TRBD2,TGCGCCAGCAGCCAAGAAGCGGGACTAGCATCGCATGAGCAGTTCTTC,CASSQEAGLASHEQFF
TRBJ2-3,TRBV6-5,.,.,TGTGCCAGCAGTTACCTAGGCGGAGATACGCAGTATTTT,CASSYLGGDTQYF
TRBJ2-3,TRBV7-3,few,.,TGCCTGTGGGCGGGGTCATTAAGCACAGATACGCAGTATTTT,CLWAGSLSTDTQYF
TRBJ2-1,TRBV7-9,few,.,TGTGCCAGCAGCTTATCCAGGGAAGGATCCTACAATGAGCAGTTCTTC,CASSLSREGSYNEQFF
TRBJ1-5,TRBV30,few,.,TGTGCCTGGAGTGTACTCGGGAATCAGCCCCAGCATTTT,CAWSVLGNQPQHF
TRBJ2-1,TRBV27,few,TRBD2,TGTGCCAGCAGTGATAGACTAGCGGGGAATGAGCAGTTCTTC,CASSDRLAGNEQFF
TRBJ2-5,TRBV11-2,.,TRBD2,TGTGCCAGCAGCTGGGAGCTAGCGGGCGGAGAGACCCAGTACTTC,CASSWELAGGETQYF
TRBJ2-5,TRBV7-9,.,TRBD1,TGTGCCAGCAGCCTCCAGACAGGGGGCGTGGAGACCCAGTACTTC,CASSLQTGGVETQYF
TRBJ1-5,TRBV6-1,.,.,TGTGCCAGCAGTGATTGGGACTTAAGCAATCAGCCCCAGCATTTT,CASSDWDLSNQPQHF
TRBJ2-7,TRBV9,once,.,TGTGCCAGCAGCGTAGACGGGGGAGGAAACGAGCAGTACTTC,CASSVDGGGNEQYF
TRBJ2-1,TRBV5-6,.,TRBD2,TGTGCCAGCAGCCTAGAGGGCGGGGGGAGCTCCTACAATGAGCAGTTCTTC,CASSLEGGGSSYNEQFF
TRBJ2-7,TRBV13,.,.,TGTGCCAGCGGGCAGGGGCTCTCCTACGAGCAGTACTTC,CASGQGLSYEQYF
TRBJ2-3,TRBV7-2,once,.,TGTGCCAGCAGCTACTCGAGGCTAGGAGATACGCAGTATTTT,CASSYSRLGDTQYF
TRBJ2-2,TRBV9,.,.,TGTGCCAGCAGCGCGCCCCACGGTCCCACTATCACCGGGGAGCTGTTTTTT,CASSAPHGPTITGELFF
TRBJ2-2,TRBV30,.,.,TGTGCCTGGACCCCATGGGAGGACCACACCGGGGAGCTGTTTTTT,CAWTPWEDHTGELFF
TRBJ2-7,TRBV27,few,TRBD2,TGTGCCAGCAGCCTGACTAGCTACTACGAGCAGTACTTC,CASSLTSYYEQYF
TRBJ2-1,TRBV27,.,TRBD1,TGTGCCAGCAGTAACTCGGGACAGGGATACAATGAGCAGTTCTTC,CASSNSGQGYNEQFF
TRBJ1-1,TRBV30,.,.,TGTGCCTGGAATCTGGGAGGGGGCACTGAAGCTTTCTTT,CAWNLGGGTEAFF
TRBJ2-2,TRBV7-8,.,.,TGTGCCAGCAGCCCTAGTTACAGGGTGAACACCGGGGAGCTGTTTTTT,CASSPSYRVNTGELFF
TRBJ2-7,TRBV29-1,.,.,TGCAGCGGCCACAGTCCCGGCGGCGAGCAGTACTTC,CSGHSPGGEQYF
TRBJ1-6,TRBV9,.,.,TGTGCCAGCAGCGCGCTGGACGGCTCACCCCTCCACTTT,CASSALDGSPLHF
TRBJ2-1,TRBV7-8,.,.,TGTGCCAGCAGCTTAGAAGTAAAGGGAAACAATGAGCAGTTCTTC,CASSLEVKGNNEQFF
TRBJ2-5,TRBV30,.,.,TGTGCCTGGGATAACACAGGGTTAGGGACCCAGTACTTC,CAWDNTGLGTQYF
TRBJ2-7,TRBV20-1,.,.,TGCAGTGCTAAGGGGTACGAGCAGTACTTC,CSAKGYEQYF
TRBJ1-6,TRBV15,.,.,TGTGCCACCAGCAGAGCGGTGGGGAACGGGGCTTCACCCCTCCACTTT,CATSRAVGNGASPLHF
TRBJ1-5,TRBV15,.,.,TGTGCCACCAGCAGAGGGTATAGCAATCAGCCCCAGCATTTT,CATSRGYSNQPQHF
TRBJ2-1,TRBV5-4,.,.,TGTGCCAGCAGCTTGTCAGAGGGTCGGTACAATGAGCAGTTCTTC,CASSLSEGRYNEQFF
TRBJ2-7,TRBV5-1,few,.,TGCGCCAGCAGCGGGGGACTCTATTCCTACGAGCAGTACTTC,CASSGGLYSYEQYF
TRBJ2-2,TRBV29-1,few,.,TGCAGCGTTGAAGTAAGGGACCCCGGGGAGCTGTTTTTT,CSVEVRDPGELFF
TRBJ2-7,TRBV5-6,.,.,TGTGCCAGCAGCTTATGGTACGGGACCTACGAGCAGTACTTC,CASSLWYGTYEQYF
TRBJ1-2,TRBV9,.,.,TGTGCCAGCAGCGTAGAGGCAGGAGGGATCTATGGCTACACCTTC,CASSVEAGGIYGYTF
TRBJ2-1,TRBV2,few,.,TGTGCCAGCACCGGGGAAAATGAGCAGTTCTTC,CASTGENEQFF
TRBJ2-7,TRBV11-2,few,.,TGTGCCAGCAGCTTAGCTGCAAGCTCCTACGAGCAGTACTTC,CASSLAASSYEQYF
TRBJ1-5,TRBV7-9,.,.,TGTGCCAGCAGTCTCGGGGGACAGCCCCAGCATTTT,CASSLGGQPQHF
TRBJ2-7,TRBV27,.,.,TGTGCCAGCAGTTTGGGGGGCAACGAGCAGTACTTC,CASSLGGNEQYF
TRBJ2-7,TRBV18,.,.,TGTGCCAGCTCACCACCAGCTCTACTCTACGAGCAGTACTTC,CASSPPALLYEQYF
TRBJ2-7,TRBV7-8,.,.,TGTGCCAGCAGCCCCGATGACTACGAGCAGTACTTC,CASSPDDYEQYF